This T cell receptor beta chain derives from a study of T cell changes during pregnancy in multiple sclerosis. The germline V gene has CDR1 LNHDA and CDR2 SQIVND (reference sequence). V was shortened by 3 bases and J by 9 bases, with 15 bases between the two germline ends. The CDR3 extends over 15 amino acids. Libraries were prepared by immunoSEQ multiplex PCR; TCRdb keeps only in-frame clonotypes and omits some of them. The data contain tens of thousands of clones, 80% to 95% of them seen just once; the ten biggest clones take up roughly 2.5%. The sequences come from peripheral blood, collected in the first trimester of pregnancy. This TCR came from a female donor with multiple sclerosis, enrolled in a pregnancy study. The chain combines TRBV19 with TRBJ1-6, with TRBD1 as a possible D gene (6 bases). CDR3 DNA: TGTGCCAGTAGTATTGGCGACAGGAGTTTTTCACCCCTCCACTTT. Translation: CASSIGDRSFSPLHF.